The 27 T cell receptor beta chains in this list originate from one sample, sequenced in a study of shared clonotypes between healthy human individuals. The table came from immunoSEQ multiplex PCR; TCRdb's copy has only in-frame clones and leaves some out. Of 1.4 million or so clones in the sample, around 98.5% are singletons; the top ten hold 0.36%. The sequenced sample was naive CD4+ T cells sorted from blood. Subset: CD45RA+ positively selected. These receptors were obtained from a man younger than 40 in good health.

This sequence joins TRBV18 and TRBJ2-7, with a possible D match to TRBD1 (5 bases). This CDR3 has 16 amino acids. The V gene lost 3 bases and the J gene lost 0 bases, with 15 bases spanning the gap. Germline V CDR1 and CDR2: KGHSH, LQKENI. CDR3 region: CASSPLPGSSSYEQYF. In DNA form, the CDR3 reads TGTGCCAGCTCACCGTTACCAGGGTCTAGCTCCTACGAGCAGTACTTC.

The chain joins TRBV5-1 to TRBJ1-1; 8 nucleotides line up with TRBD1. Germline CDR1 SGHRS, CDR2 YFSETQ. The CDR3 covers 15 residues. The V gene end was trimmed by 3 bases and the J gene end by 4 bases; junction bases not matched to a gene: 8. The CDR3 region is CASSSRTGSVTEAFF. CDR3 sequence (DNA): TGCGCCAGCAGCTCACGGACAGGGTCGGTCACTGAAGCTTTCTTT.

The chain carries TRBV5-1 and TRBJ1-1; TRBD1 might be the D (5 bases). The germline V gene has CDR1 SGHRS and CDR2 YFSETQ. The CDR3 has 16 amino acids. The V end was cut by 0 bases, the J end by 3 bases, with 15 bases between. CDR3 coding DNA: TGCGCCAGCAGCTTGGCCCTGAGGGGAGGGGACACTGAAGCTTTCTTT. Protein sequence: CASSLALRGGDTEAFF.

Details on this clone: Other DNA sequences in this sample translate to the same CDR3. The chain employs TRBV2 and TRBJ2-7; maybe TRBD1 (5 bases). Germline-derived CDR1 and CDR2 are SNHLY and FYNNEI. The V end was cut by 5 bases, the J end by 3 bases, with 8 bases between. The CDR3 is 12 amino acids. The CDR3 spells CASSRTLYEQYF. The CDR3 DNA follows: TGTGCCAGCAGTAGGACACTCTACGAGCAGTACTTC. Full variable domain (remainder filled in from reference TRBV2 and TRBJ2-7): EPEVTQTPSHQVTQMGQEVILRCVPISNHLYFYWYRQILGQKVEFLVSFYNNEISEKSEIFDDQFSVERPDGSNFTLKIRSTKLEDSAMYFCASSRTLYEQYFGPGTRLTVT.

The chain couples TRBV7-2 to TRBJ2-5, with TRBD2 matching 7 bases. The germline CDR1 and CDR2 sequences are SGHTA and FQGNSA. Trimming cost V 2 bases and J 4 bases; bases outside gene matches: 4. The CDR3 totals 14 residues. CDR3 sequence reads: CASSLRASGETQYF. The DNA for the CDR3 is TGTGCCAGCAGCTTAAGGGCTAGCGGAGAGACCCAGTACTTC.

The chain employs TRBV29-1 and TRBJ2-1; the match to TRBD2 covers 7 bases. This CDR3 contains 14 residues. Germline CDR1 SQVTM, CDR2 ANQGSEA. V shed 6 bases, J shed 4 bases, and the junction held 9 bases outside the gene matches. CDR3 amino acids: CSVSGLETYNEQFF. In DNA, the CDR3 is TGCAGCGTCTCCGGACTAGAAACTTACAATGAGCAGTTCTTC.

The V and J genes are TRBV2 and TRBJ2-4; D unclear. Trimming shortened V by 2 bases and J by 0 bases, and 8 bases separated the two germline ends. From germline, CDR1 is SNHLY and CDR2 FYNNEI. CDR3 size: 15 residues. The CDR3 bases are TGTGCCAGCAGTGAATCCACGTTAGCCAAAAACATTCAGTACTTC. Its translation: CASSESTLAKNIQYF.

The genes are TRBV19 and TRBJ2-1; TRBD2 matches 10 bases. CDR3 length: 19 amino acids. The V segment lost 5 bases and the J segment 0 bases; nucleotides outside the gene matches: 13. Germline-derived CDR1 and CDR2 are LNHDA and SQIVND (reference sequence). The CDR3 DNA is TGTGCCAGTAGTCCTGGGCTAGCGGGAGAGCAGAGCTCCTACAATGAGCAGTTCTTC. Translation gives CASSPGLAGEQSSYNEQFF.

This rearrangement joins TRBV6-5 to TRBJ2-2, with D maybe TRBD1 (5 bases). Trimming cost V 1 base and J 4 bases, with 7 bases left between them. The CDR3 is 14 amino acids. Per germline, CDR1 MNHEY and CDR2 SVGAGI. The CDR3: CASSYWTTTGELFF. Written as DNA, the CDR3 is TGTGCCAGCAGTTACTGGACAACCACCGGGGAGCTGTTTTTT.

The CDR3 DNA reads as TGTGCCAGCAGTTTTGCAGGAAGAACCGGGGAGCTGTTTTTT. Encoded protein: CASSFAGRTGELFF. V gene TRBV28 combines with J gene TRBJ2-2; D is unresolved. The V end was cut by 3 bases, the J end by 5 bases, with 10 bases between. The CDR3 consists of 14 residues. Germline values: CDR1 MDHEN, CDR2 SYDVKM.

The CDR3 protein is CASGSYGRALWNEQFF. The CDR3 coding sequence is TGTGCTAGTGGTTCTTACGGGAGGGCCCTCTGGAATGAGCAGTTCTTC. The rearrangement joins TRBV12-5 to TRBJ2-1; 8 nucleotides line up with TRBD2. With V trimmed by 4 bases and J by 7 bases, 12 bases remained unmatched. Germline V gene data show CDR1 as LGHNT and CDR2 as FRNRAP. The CDR3 extends over 16 amino acids.

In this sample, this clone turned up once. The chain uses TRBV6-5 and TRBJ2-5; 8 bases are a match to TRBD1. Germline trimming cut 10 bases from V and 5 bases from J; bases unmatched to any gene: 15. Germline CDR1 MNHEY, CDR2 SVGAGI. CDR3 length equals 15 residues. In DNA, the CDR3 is TGTGCCACTTCGACAGGGGTGAGAACCATGGAGACCCAGTACTTC. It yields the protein CATSTGVRTMETQYF.

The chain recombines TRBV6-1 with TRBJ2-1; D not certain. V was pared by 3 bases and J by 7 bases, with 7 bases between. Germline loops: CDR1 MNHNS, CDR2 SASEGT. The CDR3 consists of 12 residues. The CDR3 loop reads CASSDVWNEQFF. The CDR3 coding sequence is TGTGCCAGCAGTGATGTGTGGAATGAGCAGTTCTTC.

The CDR3 loop is CASSYSSQPGAEAFF. CDR3 nucleotide sequence: TGTGCCAGCAGTTACTCGAGTCAGCCGGGGGCGGAAGCTTTCTTT. The rearrangement joins TRBV6-6 to TRBJ1-1, with D possibly matching TRBD1 (6 bases). Germline loops: CDR1 MNHNY, CDR2 SVGAGI (reference sequence). CDR3 length: 15 residues. Trimming took off 0 bases at V and 8 bases at J, with 16 bases between the two ends.

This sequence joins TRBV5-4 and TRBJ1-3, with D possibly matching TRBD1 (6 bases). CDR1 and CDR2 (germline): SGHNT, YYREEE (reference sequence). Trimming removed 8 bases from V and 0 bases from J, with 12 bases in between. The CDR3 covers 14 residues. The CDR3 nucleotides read TGTGCCAGTCAAGGACAGAACTCTGGAAACACCATATATTTT. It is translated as CASQGQNSGNTIYF. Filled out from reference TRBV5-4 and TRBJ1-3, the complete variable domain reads ETGVTQSPTHLIKTRGQQVTLRCSSQSGHNTVSWYQQALGQGPQFIFQYYREEENGRGNFPPRFSGLQFPNYSSELNVNALELDDSALYLCASQGQNSGNTIYFGEGSWLTVV.

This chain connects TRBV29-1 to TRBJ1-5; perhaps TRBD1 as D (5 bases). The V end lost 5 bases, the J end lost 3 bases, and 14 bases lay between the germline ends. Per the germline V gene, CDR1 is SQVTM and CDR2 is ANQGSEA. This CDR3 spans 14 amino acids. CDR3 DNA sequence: TGCAGCGTTCGAGGTTCAGGGCTCAATCAGCCCCAGCATTTT. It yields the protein CSVRGSGLNQPQHF.

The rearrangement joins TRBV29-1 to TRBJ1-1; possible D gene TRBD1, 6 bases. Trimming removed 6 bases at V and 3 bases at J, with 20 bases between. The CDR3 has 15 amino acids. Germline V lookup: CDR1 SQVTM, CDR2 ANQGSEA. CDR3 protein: CSVRGQIRVYTEAFF. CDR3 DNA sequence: TGCAGCGTCCGAGGACAGATCCGTGTGTACACTGAAGCTTTCTTT.

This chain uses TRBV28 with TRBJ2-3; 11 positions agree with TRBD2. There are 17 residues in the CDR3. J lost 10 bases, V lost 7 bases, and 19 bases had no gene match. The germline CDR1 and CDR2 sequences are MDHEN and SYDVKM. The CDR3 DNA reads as TGTGCCAGCATCCAGATCAATAGCGGGAGGGCCAAGGATGCGCAGTATTTT. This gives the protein CASIQINSGRAKDAQYF.

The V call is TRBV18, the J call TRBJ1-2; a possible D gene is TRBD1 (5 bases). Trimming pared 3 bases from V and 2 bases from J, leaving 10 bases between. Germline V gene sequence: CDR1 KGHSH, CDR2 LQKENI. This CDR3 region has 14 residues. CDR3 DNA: TGTGCCAGCTCACCGCTGGGACGGAACTATGGCTACACCTTC. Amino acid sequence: CASSPLGRNYGYTF.

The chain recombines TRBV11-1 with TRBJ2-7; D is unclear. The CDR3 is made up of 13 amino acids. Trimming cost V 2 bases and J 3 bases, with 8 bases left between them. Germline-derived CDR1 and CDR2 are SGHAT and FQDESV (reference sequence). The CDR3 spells CASSLRADYEQYF. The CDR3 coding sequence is TGTGCCAGCAGCTTAAGGGCGGACTACGAGCAGTACTTC.

The CDR3 sequence: CASAGAAYENEQYF. CDR3 sequence (DNA): TGTGCCAGCGCGGGGGCAGCTTATGAGAACGAGCAGTACTTC. The chain employs TRBV6-1 and TRBJ2-7; D might be TRBD2 (7 bases). CDR3 length equals 14 residues. The germline V gene encodes CDR1 MNHNS and CDR2 SASEGT. The V and J ends lost 8 bases and 5 bases respectively, with 19 bases between them.

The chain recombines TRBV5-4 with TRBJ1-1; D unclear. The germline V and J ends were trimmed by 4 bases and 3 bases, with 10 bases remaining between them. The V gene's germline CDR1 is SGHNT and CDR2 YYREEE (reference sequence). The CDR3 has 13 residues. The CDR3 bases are TGTGCCAGCAGCGCGCAATGGGACACTGAAGCTTTCTTT. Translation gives CASSAQWDTEAFF.

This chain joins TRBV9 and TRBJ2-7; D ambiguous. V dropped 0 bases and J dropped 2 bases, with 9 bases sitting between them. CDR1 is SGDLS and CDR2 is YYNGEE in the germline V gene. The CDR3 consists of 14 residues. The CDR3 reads CASSVAQVPYEQYF. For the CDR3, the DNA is TGTGCCAGCAGCGTAGCTCAGGTCCCCTACGAGCAGTACTTC.

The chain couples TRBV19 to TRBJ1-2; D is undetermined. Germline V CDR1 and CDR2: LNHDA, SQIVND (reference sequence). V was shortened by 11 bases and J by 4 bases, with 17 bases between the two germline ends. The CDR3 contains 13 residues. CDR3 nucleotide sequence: TGTGCCGTAAGTGGAGACCGAAGCTATGGCTACACCTTC. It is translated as CAVSGDRSYGYTF. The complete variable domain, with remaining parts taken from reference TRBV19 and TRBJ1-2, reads DGGITQSPKYLFRKEGQNVTLSCEQNLNHDAMYWYRQDPGQGLRLIYYSQIVNDFQKGDIAEGYSVSREKKESFPLTVTSAQKNPTAFYLCAVSGDRSYGYTFGSGTRLTVV.

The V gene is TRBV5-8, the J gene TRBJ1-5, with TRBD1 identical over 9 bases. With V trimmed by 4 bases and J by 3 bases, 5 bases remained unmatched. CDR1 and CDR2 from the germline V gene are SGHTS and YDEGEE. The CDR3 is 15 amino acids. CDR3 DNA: TGTGCCAGCAGCCCGGACAGGGGCACCAATCAGCCCCAGCATTTT. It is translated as CASSPDRGTNQPQHF.

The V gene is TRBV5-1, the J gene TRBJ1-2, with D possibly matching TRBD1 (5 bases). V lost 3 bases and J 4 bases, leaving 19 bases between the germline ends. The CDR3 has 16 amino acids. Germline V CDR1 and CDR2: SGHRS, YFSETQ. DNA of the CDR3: TGCGCCAGCAGCTCCTTCCCTGGACGACAGATCTATGGCTACACCTTC. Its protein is CASSSFPGRQIYGYTF.

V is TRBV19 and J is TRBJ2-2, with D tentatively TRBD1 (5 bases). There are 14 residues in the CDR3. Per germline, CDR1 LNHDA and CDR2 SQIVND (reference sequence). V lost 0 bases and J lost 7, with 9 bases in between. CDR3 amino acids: CASSIESRGGELFF. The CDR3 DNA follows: TGTGCCAGTAGTATAGAGTCAAGGGGCGGGGAGCTGTTTTTT.